This TCR beta chain was recorded in a study of monozygotic twins with inflammatory bowel disease. General study results and limits: Twin pairs that were concordant did not differ from discordant pairs in repertoire similarity, possibly from limited power.

As regards this clonotype: What it recognizes is unknown.

The CDR3 sequence is 14 residues long. The germline CDR1 and CDR2 sequences are SGHRS and YFSETQ. Each UMI, carrying a 6-nucleotide sample barcode, came from template switching. TCRdb re-analyzed the 5' RACE reads; it lists each CDR3 protein once, without DNA. The sample holds a few hundred thousand distinct CDR3 sequences. The source of this sequence is a human donor with ulcerative colitis or Crohn's disease, or a healthy co-twin of an affected twin (not recorded which). The V call is TRBV5-1, the J call TRBJ2-3. The sequenced material came from blood. CDR3 sequence reads: CASSLDTSTDTQYF.